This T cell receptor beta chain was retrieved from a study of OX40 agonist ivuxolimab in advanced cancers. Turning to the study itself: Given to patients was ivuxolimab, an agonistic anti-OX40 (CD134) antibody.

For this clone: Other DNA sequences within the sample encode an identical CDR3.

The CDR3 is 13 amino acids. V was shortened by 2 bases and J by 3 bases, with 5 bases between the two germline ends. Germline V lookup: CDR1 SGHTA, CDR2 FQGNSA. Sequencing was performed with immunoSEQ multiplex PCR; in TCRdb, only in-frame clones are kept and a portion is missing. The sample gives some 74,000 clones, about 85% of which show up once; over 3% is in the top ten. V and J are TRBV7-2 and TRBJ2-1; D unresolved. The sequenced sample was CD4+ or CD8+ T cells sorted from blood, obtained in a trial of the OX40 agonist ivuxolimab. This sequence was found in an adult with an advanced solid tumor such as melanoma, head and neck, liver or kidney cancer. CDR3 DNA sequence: TGTGCCAGCAGCTTATCTGGCTACAATGAGCAGTTCTTC. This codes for CASSLSGYNEQFF.